This T cell receptor (beta chain) was observed in a study of blood T cell repertoires in COVID-19 (dated by TCRdb to about 2020). Notes on the research overall: Samples from collaborators originated in the United States, Italy and Spain and spanned both the acute and convalescent phases of COVID-19. The dataset comprised deeply sampled blood TCRbeta repertoires from subjects exposed to, actively infected with, or recovered from COVID-19. Nearly every sample came with metadata listing a de-identified subject ID, COVID-19 status, age in years and sex. Where available, HLA class I and class II types were taken from metadata supplied by the sample provider and were not determined by assay-based typing. The repertoires were released in a freely available public database intended as a resource for research on the immune response to SARS-CoV-2. The prospective study material was composed of cDNA or gDNA derived from T cells, B-cell-depleted T cells, or PBMCs. Samples came from the ongoing ImmuneRACE study (first 160 participants) plus 1,254 subjects from 6 global collaborators.

TCRbeta CDR3 regions were amplified from genomic DNA by means of the immunoSEQ Assay, a bias-controlled multiplex PCR. Processing in the source paper ran as follows. The number of nucleated cells in each sample was estimated by amplification of reference gene primers within the assay. To quantify the absolute abundance of each unique TCRbeta CDR3 rearrangement, sequence reads were collapsed and filtered. For each sample, productive Simpson clonality was calculated by taking the square root of Simpson's diversity index across productive rearrangements. Entries here come from immuneACCESS through TCRdb and include only in-frame sequences with V and J called. Some clones fail to appear in such tables; in the studies checked, an unresolved V gene covers under half of the shortfall, and the cause of the remainder is unknown. V and J calls plus clone size are reproduced from that table; the DNA served to infer D and trimming. The sample profile shows 540,000 or so clones; roughly 91% of them were found once. In total, the top ten clones hold about 8% of the sample.

The paper as a whole reports these results and caveats: How much clinical and demographic metadata was included differed by source and by participant, and the metadata was provided uncurated.

At one collaborating source in Seattle, patients were enrolled during active infection and were followed longitudinally through the course of disease. Whole blood was collected in K2EDTA tubes by collaborating institutions according to the institutions' own protocols. For TCRbeta analysis, collaborator samples were shipped as frozen whole blood, as isolated PBMCs, or as DNA extracted from either sample type. A distance of 14 bases separates the germline ends of V and J, which lose 1 base and 11 bases respectively. CDR1 and CDR2, per the germline V gene, are SQVTM and ANQGSEA. The CDR3 contains 12 residues, cysteine and phenylalanine counted. The read is trimmed to its CDR3 DNA, 36 bases read in frame from base 1. This clone was observed a few times. Its recognized antigen is unknown. Base qualities are not recorded, but no much larger clone differs from it by a single base.

Recombination linked TRBV29-1 to TRBJ1-1, and the D gene may be TRBD1, 6 bases matching. The source of this sequence is a woman aged 45-60 years with COVID-19, enrolled during active disease. Sequenced material: peripheral blood. The CDR3 protein: CSVEGQGLMAFF. At the DNA level, the sequence is TGCAGCGTTGAAGGGCAGGGGTTAATGGCTTTCTTT.